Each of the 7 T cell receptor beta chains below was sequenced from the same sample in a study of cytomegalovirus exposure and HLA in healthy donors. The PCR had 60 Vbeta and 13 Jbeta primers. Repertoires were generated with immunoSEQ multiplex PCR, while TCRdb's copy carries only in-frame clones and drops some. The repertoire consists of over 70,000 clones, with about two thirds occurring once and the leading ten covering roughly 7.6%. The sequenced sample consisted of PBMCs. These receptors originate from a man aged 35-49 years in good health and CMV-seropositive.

Here the CDR3 DNA reads TGTGCCAGTGGGGAACGGGGTGGTTGGGAGACCCAGTACTTC. It is translated as CASGERGGWETQYF. The chain recombines TRBV28 with TRBJ2-5; D may be TRBD2 (5 bases). V lost 9 bases and J lost 5, with 19 bases in between. The germline V gene encodes CDR1 MDHEN and CDR2 SYDVKM. The length of the CDR3 is 14 residues.

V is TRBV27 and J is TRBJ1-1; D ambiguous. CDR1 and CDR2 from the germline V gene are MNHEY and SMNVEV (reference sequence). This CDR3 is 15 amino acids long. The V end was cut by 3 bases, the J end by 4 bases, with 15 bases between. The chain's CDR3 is CASSFDADGITEAFF. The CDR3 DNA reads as TGTGCCAGCAGTTTTGACGCGGACGGGATCACTGAAGCTTTCTTT.

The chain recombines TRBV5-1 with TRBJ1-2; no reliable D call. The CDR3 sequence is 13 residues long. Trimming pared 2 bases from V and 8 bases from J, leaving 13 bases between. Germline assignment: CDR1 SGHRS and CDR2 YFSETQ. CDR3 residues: CASSFNEAFGYTF. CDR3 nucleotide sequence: TGCGCCAGCAGCTTCAATGAAGCCTTCGGCTACACCTTC.

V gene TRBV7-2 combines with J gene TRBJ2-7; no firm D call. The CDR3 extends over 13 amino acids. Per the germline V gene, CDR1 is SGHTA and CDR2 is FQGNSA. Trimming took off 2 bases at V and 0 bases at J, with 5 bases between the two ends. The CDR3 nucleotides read TGTGCCAGCAGCTTACCGAGCTCCTACGAGCAGTACTTC. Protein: CASSLPSSYEQYF.

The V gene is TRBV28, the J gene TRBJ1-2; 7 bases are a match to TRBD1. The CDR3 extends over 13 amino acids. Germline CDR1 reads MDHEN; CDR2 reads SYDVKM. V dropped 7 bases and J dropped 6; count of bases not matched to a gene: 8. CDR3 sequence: CASTPRRGNGYTF. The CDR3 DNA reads TGTGCCAGCACTCCCCGCAGGGGGAATGGCTACACCTTC.

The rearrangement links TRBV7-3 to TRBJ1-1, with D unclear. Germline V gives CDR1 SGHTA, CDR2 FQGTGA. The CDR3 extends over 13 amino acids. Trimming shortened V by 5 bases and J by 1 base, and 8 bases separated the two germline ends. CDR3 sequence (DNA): TGTGCCAGCAGCCTACCGGGGAACACTGAAGCTTTCTTT. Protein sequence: CASSLPGNTEAFF. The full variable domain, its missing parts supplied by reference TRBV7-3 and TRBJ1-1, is GAGVSQTPSNKVTEKGKYVELRCDPISGHTALYWYRQSLGQGPEFLIYFQGTGAADDSGLPNDRFFAVRPEGSVSTLKIQRTERGDSAVYLCASSLPGNTEAFFGQGTRLTVV.

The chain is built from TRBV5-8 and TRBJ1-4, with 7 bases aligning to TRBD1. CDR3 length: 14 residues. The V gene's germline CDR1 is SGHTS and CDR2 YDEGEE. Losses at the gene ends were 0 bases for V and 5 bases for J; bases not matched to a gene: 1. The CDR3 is CASSLGRGNEKLFF. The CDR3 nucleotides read TGTGCCAGCAGCTTGGGCAGGGGGAATGAAAAACTGTTTTTT.